A single sample gave rise to the 27 T cell receptor beta chains below, sequenced in a study of OX40 agonist ivuxolimab in advanced cancers. The library was prepared using the immunoSEQ multiplex PCR assay. Sourced from immuneACCESS, this table was stored by TCRdb with only in-frame sequences that have V and J called. A share of the clones is absent; for the studies checked, an unresolved V gene accounts for under half, and the remainder has no known explanation. Present in this sample are some 80,000 clones, 87% of which were seen just once. More than 0.5% of the sample rests with the top ten. Material: CD4+ or CD8+ T cells sorted from blood, obtained in a trial of the OX40 agonist ivuxolimab. The receptors come from an adult with an advanced solid tumor such as melanoma, head and neck, liver or kidney cancer.

This chain links TRBV6-5 with TRBJ1-2; possible D gene TRBD1, 5 bases. V dropped 0 bases and J dropped 8 bases, with 13 bases sitting between them. This CDR3 comprises 14 residues. Germline assignment: CDR1 MNHEY and CDR2 SVGAGI. The CDR3 DNA reads as TGTGCCAGCAGTTACTCGAGGGGATATGGGGGCTACACCTTC. Its protein is CASSYSRGYGGYTF.

The chain employs TRBV6-1 and TRBJ2-1; 10 nucleotides match TRBD1. Germline CDR1 reads MNHNS; CDR2 reads SASEGT. The CDR3 runs 15 residues. V trimming: 2 bases; J trimming: 7 bases; junction bases outside the gene matches: 5. The CDR3 bases are TGTGCCAGCAGTGAACGACAGGGGGCGAGAAATGAGCAGTTCTTC. Translation: CASSERQGARNEQFF.

The rearrangement links TRBV30 to TRBJ2-7; TRBD2 agrees at 7 bases. Germline CDR1 and CDR2: GTSNPN and SVGIG (reference sequence). After removal of 0 bases from V and 5 bases from J, the junction contained 13 bases not matched to a gene. CDR3 size: 16 residues. CDR3 amino acids: CAWSVRKGGAGNEQYF. CDR3 in DNA: TGTGCCTGGAGTGTACGGAAGGGAGGGGCAGGGAACGAGCAGTACTTC.

The DNA for the CDR3 is TGTGCCTGGAGTGTACTAGGGGCAGAGACCCAGTACTTC. Its translation: CAWSVLGAETQYF. The chain employs TRBV30 and TRBJ2-5; D possibly matches TRBD1 or TRBD2 (5 bases each). Germline V gives CDR1 GTSNPN, CDR2 SVGIG (reference sequence). CDR3 length equals 13 residues. The germline V and J ends were trimmed by 0 bases and 4 bases, with 9 bases remaining between them.

This rearrangement joins TRBV5-1 to TRBJ1-2; tentative D call: TRBD1 (6 bases). V gave up 4 bases and J gave up 2 bases, with 12 bases separating them. This CDR3 comprises 14 residues. Per germline, CDR1 SGHRS and CDR2 YFSETQ. The CDR3 DNA reads as TGCGCCAGCAGCGGGCCGCAGGGGAACTATGGCTACACCTTC. Protein product: CASSGPQGNYGYTF.

This rearrangement joins TRBV19 to TRBJ2-7, with D perhaps assigned TRBD1 or TRBD2 (6 bases each). Trimming pared 9 bases from V and 3 bases from J, leaving 9 bases between. Germline V gives CDR1 LNHDA, CDR2 SQIVND (reference sequence). CDR3 length equals 11 residues. Here the CDR3 DNA reads TGTGCCAGCCGGGGGCTCTACGAGCAGTACTTC. It encodes CASRGLYEQYF.

The J gene is TRBJ2-7, the V gene TRBV2; D is possibly TRBD2 (5 bases). CDR3 length equals 11 residues. The germline V gene encodes CDR1 SNHLY and CDR2 FYNNEI. With 0 bases removed from V and 9 bases from J, the gap between germline ends came to 6 bases. The CDR3 reads CASSEAGRQYF. The CDR3 nucleotides are TGTGCCAGCAGTGAAGCTGGGAGGCAGTACTTC.

This chain connects TRBV7-6 to TRBJ2-3; 9 bases fit TRBD2. The V gene end was trimmed by 5 bases and the J gene end by 5 bases; junction bases not matched to a gene: 14. This CDR3 contains 17 residues. Germline-derived CDR1 and CDR2 are SGHVS and FNYEAQ. CDR3 sequence: CASSPSVAGGPGDTQYF. DNA for the CDR3: TGTGCCAGCAGCCCCTCCGTTGCGGGGGGGCCGGGAGATACGCAGTATTTT. The full variable domain, in which reference TRBV7-6 and TRBJ2-3 provide the parts outside the CDR3, is GAGVSQSPRYKVTKRGQDVALRCDPISGHVSLYWYRQALGQGPEFLTYFNYEAQQDKSGLPNDRFSAERPEGSISTLTIQRTEQRDSAMYRCASSPSVAGGPGDTQYFGPGTRLTVL.

The DNA for the CDR3 is TGTGCCAGCAGTTATCAGAGCTATGGCTACACCTTC. Its translation: CASSYQSYGYTF. This chain links TRBV6-6 with TRBJ1-2; unclear D gene. CDR1 MNHNY and CDR2 SVGAGI come from the germline V gene (reference sequence). V lost 3 bases and J lost 4, with 6 bases in between. This CDR3 has 12 amino acids.

V and J are TRBV30 and TRBJ1-2, with TRBD1 as a possible D gene (6 bases). Germline lookup yields CDR1 GTSNPN and CDR2 SVGIG (reference sequence). The CDR3 is made up of 12 amino acids. V lost 2 bases and J 8 bases, leaving 12 bases between the germline ends. The chain's CDR3 is CAWSLGAKGYTF. The CDR3 region has the DNA TGTGCCTGGAGTTTGGGGGCGAAGGGCTACACCTTC.

The chain is built from TRBV5-1 and TRBJ1-4; weak D call: TRBD1 (5 bases). Germline CDR1 and CDR2: SGHRS and YFSETQ. V was pared by 0 bases and J by 4 bases, with 13 bases between. There are 16 residues in the CDR3. The CDR3, as DNA: TGCGCCAGCAGCTTGGTCTTGACAGATAATAATGAAAAACTGTTTTTT. The encoded protein is CASSLVLTDNNEKLFF.

This chain uses TRBV30 with TRBJ1-2; D gene uncertain. Germline V gene data show CDR1 as GTSNPN and CDR2 as SVGIG (reference sequence). The CDR3 loop spans 11 amino acids. V lost 2 bases to trimming and J lost 7 bases, with 8 bases between them. CDR3: CAWSSGGGYTF. CDR3 bases: TGTGCCTGGAGTAGCGGAGGTGGCTACACCTTC.

This chain joins TRBV5-1 and TRBJ2-2; 12 bases are shared with TRBD1. CDR1 and CDR2 (germline): SGHRS, YFSETQ. The CDR3 consists of 20 residues. V lost 0 bases to trimming and J lost 3 bases; unmatched junction nucleotides: 12. The CDR3 sequence is CASSLEGTGGPLAYTGELFF. DNA of the CDR3: TGCGCCAGCAGCTTGGAGGGGACAGGGGGCCCTCTCGCTTACACCGGGGAGCTGTTTTTT.

V and J are TRBV11-2 and TRBJ1-1; a weak D match, TRBD1 (5 bases). CDR1 is SGHAT, CDR2 FQNNGV, per germline. Between the trimmed V and J ends, which lost 4 bases and 5 bases, there was a span of 14 bases. The length of the CDR3 is 14 residues. DNA for the CDR3: TGTGCCAGCAGCTCCACAGGTGGGGCGACTGAAGCTTTCTTT. Residues: CASSSTGGATEAFF.

The chain recombines TRBV20-1 with TRBJ2-3, with no clear D. Germline V gene lookup returns CDR1 DFQATT and CDR2 SNEGSKA (reference sequence). Trimming left V 3 bases short and J 4 bases short, with 5 bases between. The CDR3 is made up of 11 amino acids. The CDR3 DNA reads TGCAGTGCTAGTCTTTCAGATACGCAGTATTTT. Residues: CSASLSDTQYF.

The V call is TRBV29-1, the J call TRBJ1-4; 7 nucleotides line up with TRBD1. With V trimmed by 4 bases and J by 5 bases, 7 bases remained unmatched. Germline CDR1 is SQVTM and CDR2 is ANQGSEA. This CDR3 is 14 amino acids long. This chain's CDR3 is CSVGDRAGNEKLFF. In DNA, the CDR3 is TGCAGCGTTGGAGACAGGGCCGGGAATGAAAAACTGTTTTTT.

The chain uses TRBV4-1 and TRBJ2-1, with D unclear. Trimming took 5 bases from V and 3 from J, leaving 17 bases between them. Germline lookup yields CDR1 MGHRA and CDR2 YSYEKL. CDR3 length: 16 residues. This chain's CDR3 is CASSGIALSNYNEQFF. CDR3 sequence (DNA): TGCGCCAGCAGCGGCATAGCCTTATCCAACTACAATGAGCAGTTCTTC.

The rearrangement joins TRBV29-1 to TRBJ2-1; a weak D match, TRBD1 (6 bases). Trimming removed 7 bases at V and 7 bases at J, with 8 bases between. The germline CDR1 and CDR2 sequences are SQVTM and ANQGSEA. The CDR3 runs to 10 residues. CDR3 in amino acids: CSGRGNEQFF. The CDR3 DNA sequence: TGCAGCGGTAGGGGGAATGAGCAGTTCTTC.

The genes are TRBV19 and TRBJ2-7; 7 bases are a match to TRBD1. Germline assignment: CDR1 LNHDA and CDR2 SQIVND (reference sequence). This CDR3 is built from 15 residues. V lost 3 bases to trimming and J lost 5 bases; unmatched junction nucleotides: 10. The CDR3 here is CASSIGDRVYNEQYF. CDR3 nucleotide sequence: TGTGCCAGTAGTATTGGCGACAGGGTGTACAACGAGCAGTACTTC.

V and J are TRBV6-5 and TRBJ1-1; maybe TRBD1 (6 bases). There are 14 residues in the CDR3. V lost 5 bases and J lost 5, with 15 bases in between. Germline CDR1 and CDR2: MNHEY and SVGAGI. CDR3 sequence: CASSPWGALTEAFF. CDR3 in DNA: TGTGCCAGCAGTCCCTGGGGGGCGCTTACTGAAGCTTTCTTT.

V usage is TRBV7-2 and J usage is TRBJ2-3; D possibly corresponds to TRBD2 (6 bases). The CDR3 totals 16 residues. CDR1 and CDR2 (germline): SGHTA, FQGNSA. Trimming removed 5 bases at V and 0 bases at J, with 15 bases between. The DNA of the CDR3 is TGTGCCAGCAGCCCAGGGCGCGGGGTTAGCACAGATACGCAGTATTTT. Amino acids: CASSPGRGVSTDTQYF.

The genes are TRBV5-1 and TRBJ1-2; no reliable D call. CDR1 is SGHRS, CDR2 YFSETQ, per germline. Trimming left V 2 bases short and J 4 bases short, with 12 bases between. This CDR3 contains 14 residues. The CDR3 reads CASSFLGRSYGYTF. The CDR3 DNA reads TGCGCCAGCAGCTTCCTCGGCAGGTCCTATGGCTACACCTTC.

The CDR3: CASSEDYYEQYF. The CDR3, as DNA: TGTGCCAGCAGTGAAGACTACTACGAGCAGTACTTC. V and J are TRBV6-1 and TRBJ2-7, with D uncertain. The ends were cut back, 1 base at V and 3 bases at J, with 4 bases in the middle. CDR1 and CDR2 from the germline V gene are MNHNS and SASEGT. This CDR3 comprises 12 residues.

The V and J genes are TRBV6-5 and TRBJ1-5; D uncertain. The CDR3 is 13 residues long. V lost 6 bases, J lost 2 bases, and 8 bases lay in between. Germline CDR1 is MNHEY and CDR2 is SVGAGI. The CDR3 DNA reads as TGTGCCAGCAGCCTGGACGGCAATCAGCCCCAGCATTTT. This sequence encodes CASSLDGNQPQHF.

The chain recombines TRBV9 with TRBJ2-1; the D gene is possibly TRBD2 (6 bases). Trimming took off 4 bases at V and 0 bases at J, with 17 bases between the two ends. This CDR3 region has 17 residues. CDR1 and CDR2 (germline): SGDLS, YYNGEE. The CDR3: CASSPTGTSHSYNEQFF. The CDR3 DNA is TGTGCCAGCAGCCCAACCGGGACTTCCCACTCCTACAATGAGCAGTTCTTC.

The rearrangement joins TRBV19 to TRBJ2-5; D not resolved. Germline lookup yields CDR1 LNHDA and CDR2 SQIVND (reference sequence). V was cut by 0 bases and J by 5 bases, with 10 bases left in between. The CDR3 has 14 residues. The CDR3 region has the DNA TGTGCCAGTAGTATAGAAGGGCATTCGGAGACCCAGTACTTC. Translating it yields CASSIEGHSETQYF.

The rearrangement joins TRBV2 to TRBJ2-5, with a tentative D call TRBD1 (5 bases). Per the germline V gene, CDR1 is SNHLY and CDR2 is FYNNEI. This CDR3 is built from 11 residues. The germline V and J ends were trimmed by 7 bases and 4 bases, with 7 bases remaining between them. CDR3 in amino acids: CASTGRETQYF. The CDR3 nucleotides are TGTGCCAGCACAGGGCGAGAGACCCAGTACTTC.